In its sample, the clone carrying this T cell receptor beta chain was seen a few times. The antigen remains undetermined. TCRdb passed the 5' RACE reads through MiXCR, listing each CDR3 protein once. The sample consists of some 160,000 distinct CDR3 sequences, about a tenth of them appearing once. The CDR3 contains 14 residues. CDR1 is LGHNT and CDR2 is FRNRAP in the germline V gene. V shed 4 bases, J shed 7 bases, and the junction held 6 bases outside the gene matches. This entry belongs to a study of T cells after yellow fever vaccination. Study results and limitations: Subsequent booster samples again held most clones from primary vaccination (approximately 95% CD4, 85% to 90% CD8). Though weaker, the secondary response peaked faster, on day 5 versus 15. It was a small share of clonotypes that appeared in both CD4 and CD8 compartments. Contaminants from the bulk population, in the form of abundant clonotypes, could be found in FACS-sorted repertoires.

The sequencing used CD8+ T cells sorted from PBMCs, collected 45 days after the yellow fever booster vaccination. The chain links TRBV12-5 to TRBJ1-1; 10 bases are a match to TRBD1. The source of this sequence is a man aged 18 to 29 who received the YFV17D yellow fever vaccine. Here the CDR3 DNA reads TGTGCTAGTGGTTCAGACAGGGGGCGGAATGAAGCTTTCTTT. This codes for CASGSDRGRNEAFF.